The 30 T cell receptor beta chains in this list originate from one sample, sequenced in a study of CD8 T cells in Susac syndrome. It was with random hexamers that about 0.45 to 1 ug RNA was reverse transcribed. TCRdb itself ran the immunoSEQ multiplex PCR reads through MiXCR, one entry per CDR3 protein. The table shows about 170,000 distinct CDR3 sequences, with 93% occurring only once. Specimen: CD4+ T cells from PBMCs. The receptors shown here come from a human donor with multiple sclerosis.

A single count supports this clonotype. This chain connects TRBV20-1 to TRBJ1-5; D perhaps matches TRBD1 (6 bases). V was clipped by 0 bases and J by 3 bases, with 15 bases between them. This CDR3 comprises 16 residues. CDR1 and CDR2 (germline): DFQATT, SNEGSKA (reference sequence). CDR3 in DNA: TGCAGTGCTAGAGATGGGGCAGGGGCCAACAATCAGCCCCAGCATTTT. Protein: CSARDGAGANNQPQHF.

The chain is built from TRBV24-1 and TRBJ2-7; tentatively, D is TRBD1 (6 bases). V was cut by 3 bases and J by 8 bases, with 19 bases left in between. This CDR3 is 15 amino acids long. The germline V gene has CDR1 KGHDR and CDR2 SFDVKD. The CDR3 DNA sequence: TGTGCCACCAGTGATCCGGGGACAAGTGGTGGCCAGCAGTACTTC. This translates into CATSDPGTSGGQQYF.

This clonotype has a handful of counts. This sequence joins TRBV5-1 and TRBJ2-5; 8 bases map to TRBD2. The V and J ends lost 0 bases and 4 bases, in that order; junction bases with no gene match: 5. The CDR3 loop spans 15 amino acids. Germline-derived CDR1 and CDR2 are SGHRS and YFSETQ. CDR3 residues: CASSLVSGMGETQYF. In DNA form, the CDR3 reads TGCGCCAGCAGCTTGGTTAGCGGGATGGGAGAGACCCAGTACTTC.

The chain carries TRBV3-1 and TRBJ2-1; D is ambiguous. The CDR3 consists of 11 residues. Trimming took off 3 bases at V and 9 bases at J, with 6 bases between the two ends. Germline lookup yields CDR1 LGHDT and CDR2 YNNKEL (reference sequence). The CDR3 DNA sequence: TGTGCCAGCAGCCACCGGGTTGAGCAGTTCTTC. This sequence encodes CASSHRVEQFF.

The chain uses TRBV5-1 and TRBJ2-1; the D gene is possibly TRBD2 (5 bases). CDR1 is SGHRS and CDR2 is YFSETQ in the germline V gene. Trimming took 1 base from V and 6 from J, leaving 11 bases between them. This CDR3 spans 14 amino acids. Here the CDR3 reads CASSLTGSSNEQFF. CDR3 sequence (DNA): TGCGCCAGCAGCTTGACGGGAAGCTCCAATGAGCAGTTCTTC.

The V call is TRBV20-1, the J call TRBJ1-2; TRBD1 agrees at 7 bases. Germline V CDR1 and CDR2: DFQATT, SNEGSKA (reference sequence). This CDR3 spans 13 amino acids. V was pared by 3 bases and J by 12 bases, with 13 bases of the junction left unmatched. The CDR3 is CSARIQGKPLDTF. DNA for the CDR3: TGCAGTGCTAGGATACAGGGGAAACCCCTCGACACCTTC.

The CDR3 DNA sequence: TGTGCCAGCAGCCGGGGACAGGGGGCATCAGATACGCAGTATTTT. Translated, it gives CASSRGQGASDTQYF. This rearrangement joins TRBV5-4 to TRBJ2-3; 12 positions match TRBD1. V trimming: 4 bases; J trimming: 4 bases; junction bases outside the gene matches: 4. The CDR3 is 15 amino acids. Germline values: CDR1 SGHNT, CDR2 YYREEE (reference sequence).

V gene TRBV12-3 or TRBV12-4 combines with J gene TRBJ2-2; D is unclear. The CDR3 contains 15 residues. Trimming cost V 7 bases and J 0 bases, with 12 bases left between them. CDR3 sequence reads: CASIRLPSNTGELFF. The CDR3 DNA reads as TGTGCCAGCATTCGACTCCCTTCGAACACCGGGGAGCTGTTTTTT.

This chain links TRBV3-1 with TRBJ2-3; D is perhaps TRBD1 or TRBD2 (5 bases each). Germline lookup yields CDR1 LGHDT and CDR2 YNNKEL (reference sequence). The CDR3 sequence is 15 residues long. Trimming left V 1 base short and J 4 bases short, with 12 bases between. The CDR3: CASSQGGIVPDTQYF. The CDR3 region has the DNA TGTGCCAGCAGCCAAGGGGGGATCGTGCCAGATACGCAGTATTTT.

The rearrangement joins TRBV11-2 to TRBJ2-5, with D possibly matching TRBD1 (5 bases). The germline gives CDR1 SGHAT, CDR2 FQNNGV. The ends were cut back, 4 bases at V and 5 bases at J, with 17 bases in the middle. The CDR3 spans 15 residues. The CDR3 spells CASSSIRGLGETQYF. The CDR3 DNA follows: TGTGCCAGCAGCTCAATTAGGGGTCTAGGGGAGACCCAGTACTTC. Full variable domain (rest looked up from reference TRBV11-2 and TRBJ2-5): EAGVAQSPRYKIIEKRQSVAFWCNPISGHATLYWYQQILGQGPKLLIQFQNNGVVDDSQLPKDRFSAERLKGVDSTLKIQPAKLEDSAVYLCASSSIRGLGETQYFGPGTRLLVL.

The rearrangement links TRBV3-1 to TRBJ1-2; weak D call: TRBD1 (5 bases). Between the trimmed V and J ends, which lost 5 bases and 5 bases, there was a span of 9 bases. CDR3 length equals 12 residues. Per the germline V gene, CDR1 is LGHDT and CDR2 is YNNKEL (reference sequence). CDR3 region: CASSKRGYGYTF. The CDR3 DNA sequence: TGTGCCAGCAGCAAGAGGGGTTATGGCTACACCTTC.

The chain joins TRBV6-1 to TRBJ2-2; 11 nucleotides line up with TRBD2. CDR1 MNHNS and CDR2 SASEGT come from the germline V gene. This CDR3 has 16 amino acids. V was pared by 10 bases and J by 6 bases, with 13 bases of the junction left unmatched. CDR3 nucleotide sequence: TGTGCCACTCAACGTACTAGCGGGAGAGGACCCGGGGAGCTGTTTTTT. This encodes CATQRTSGRGPGELFF.

This chain links TRBV24-1 with TRBJ1-1; D possibly corresponds to TRBD1 (6 bases). CDR1 and CDR2 from the germline V gene are KGHDR and SFDVKD. The CDR3 runs 14 residues. Trimming removed 5 bases from V and 5 bases from J, with 14 bases in between. The CDR3 region has the DNA TGTGCCACCAGTGGGCCAGGGGACGGGACTGAAGCTTTCTTT. The encoded protein is CATSGPGDGTEAFF.

The rearrangement links TRBV3-1 to TRBJ2-1, with D unclear. Germline lookup yields CDR1 LGHDT and CDR2 YNNKEL (reference sequence). The CDR3 covers 12 residues. Trimming left V 5 bases short and J 8 bases short, with 10 bases between. In DNA, the CDR3 is TGTGCCAGCAGCTATACAAGGGATGAGCAGTTCTTC. Protein sequence: CASSYTRDEQFF.

This clonotype was seen a single time. The chain recombines TRBV28 with TRBJ2-1, with D perhaps matching TRBD2 (6 bases). Per the germline V gene, CDR1 is MDHEN and CDR2 is SYDVKM. The CDR3 runs 12 residues. CDR3: CQAGNRHNEQFF. The CDR3 coding sequence is TGTCAAGCGGGTAATAGACACAATGAGCAGTTCTTC.

This clonotype was recorded once. The chain is built from TRBV12-3 or TRBV12-4 and TRBJ2-1, with 7 bases lining up with TRBD1. V dropped 6 bases and J dropped 4; count of bases not matched to a gene: 9. CDR3 length: 15 residues. This CDR3 reads CASSVSGTVYNEQFF. In DNA, the CDR3 is TGTGCCAGCAGCGTCTCCGGGACAGTGTACAATGAGCAGTTCTTC.

This rearrangement joins TRBV6-5 to TRBJ2-3, with D hard to call. There are 14 residues in the CDR3. From germline, CDR1 is MNHEY and CDR2 SVGAGI. V shed 2 bases and J shed 2 bases, with 8 bases lying between them. The CDR3 region has the DNA TGTGCCAGCAGTTACACGGACGACACAGATACGCAGTATTTT. It encodes CASSYTDDTDTQYF.

The chain has TRBV30 and TRBJ1-2, with no clear D. The germline CDR1 and CDR2 sequences are GTSNPN and SVGIG (reference sequence). V was clipped by 0 bases and J by 2 bases, with 19 bases between them. The length of the CDR3 is 17 residues. CDR3 sequence reads: CAWSVWRAAGLNYGYTF. The CDR3 bases are TGTGCCTGGAGTGTTTGGAGGGCGGCGGGCCTAAACTATGGCTACACCTTC. The whole variable domain, remainder taken from reference TRBV30 and TRBJ1-2, is SQTIHQWPATLVQPVGSPLSLECTVEGTSNPNLYWYRQAAGRGLQLLFYSVGIGQISSEVPQNLSASRPQDRQFILSSKKLLLSDSGFYLCAWSVWRAAGLNYGYTFGSGTRLTVV.

This clonotype has just one count. J is TRBJ2-5 and V is TRBV20-1; possible D gene TRBD1, 6 bases. Germline CDR1 DFQATT, CDR2 SNEGSKA (reference sequence). V was pared by 5 bases and J by 2 bases, with 9 bases between. This CDR3 spans 12 amino acids. This chain's CDR3 is CSAGQLQETQYF. Written as DNA, the CDR3 is TGCAGTGCTGGACAGCTACAAGAGACCCAGTACTTC.

This sequence joins TRBV28 and TRBJ1-2, with 9 positions matching TRBD1. This CDR3 contains 14 residues. Trimming cost V 3 bases and J 5 bases; bases outside gene matches: 4. Per germline, CDR1 MDHEN and CDR2 SYDVKM. The CDR3 DNA is TGTGCCAGCAGTTTGGGACAGGGAAGGTATGGCTACACCTTC. Amino acid sequence: CASSLGQGRYGYTF.

The chain joins TRBV5-6 to TRBJ1-1; perhaps TRBD1 as D (6 bases). V was cut by 0 bases and J by 3 bases, with 18 bases left in between. This CDR3 region has 17 residues. Germline V gene data show CDR1 as SGHDT and CDR2 as YYEEEE. The CDR3 DNA is TGTGCCAGCAGCTTGGGGCCCCGGGACACAGACCACACTGAAGCTTTCTTT. Translated: CASSLGPRDTDHTEAFF.

CDR3 coding DNA: TGTGCCAGCAGTTTTTGGGGCCCTCAAGAGACCCAGTACTTC. This gives the protein CASSFWGPQETQYF. V usage is TRBV2 and J usage is TRBJ2-5; D may be TRBD1 (5 bases). Trimming left V 5 bases short and J 2 bases short, with 12 bases between. The CDR3 contains 14 residues. Germline CDR1 and CDR2: SNHLY and FYNNEI.

J is TRBJ1-5 and V is TRBV24-1; TRBD1 might be the D (5 bases). Germline CDR1 is KGHDR and CDR2 is SFDVKD. The CDR3 is 16 amino acids. V gave up 3 bases and J gave up 4 bases, with 15 bases separating them. The CDR3 sequence is CATSDAGQAGNQPQHF. In DNA, the CDR3 is TGTGCCACCAGTGATGCAGGGCAGGCGGGGAATCAGCCCCAGCATTTT.

This chain connects TRBV5-6 to TRBJ1-1; no clear D gene. CDR1 and CDR2 (germline): SGHDT, YYEEEE. CDR3 length: 13 residues. The germline V and J ends were trimmed by 4 bases and 1 base, with 8 bases remaining between them. This CDR3 is CASSIRRNTEAFF. DNA for the CDR3: TGTGCCAGCAGCATCAGGAGGAACACTGAAGCTTTCTTT.

In nucleotides, the CDR3 is TGTGCCAGCAGTGAGCGACAGGGAGGGAGTAGTTCACCCCTCCACTTT. Protein sequence: CASSERQGGSSSPLHF. This sequence joins TRBV2 and TRBJ1-6; 7 nucleotides agree with TRBD1. Germline V CDR1 and CDR2: SNHLY, FYNNEI. Losses at the gene ends were 3 bases for V and 9 bases for J; bases not matched to a gene: 11. The CDR3 length is 16 residues. Using reference TRBV2 and TRBJ1-6 for the parts outside the CDR3, the full variable domain is EPEVTQTPSHQVTQMGQEVILRCVPISNHLYFYWYRQILGQKVEFLVSFYNNEISEKSEIFDDQFSVERPDGSNFTLKIRSTKLEDSAMYFCASSERQGGSSSPLHFGNGTRLTVT.

A single count supports this clonotype. The V and J genes are TRBV15 and TRBJ1-5, with D unclear. Germline-derived CDR1 and CDR2 are LNHNV and YYDKDF (reference sequence). The CDR3 is made up of 14 amino acids. Trimming shortened V by 0 bases and J by 9 bases, and 12 bases separated the two germline ends. CDR3 nucleotides: TGTGCCACCAGCAGAGAGGACCTCTCCGGGCCCCAGCATTTT. Amino acid sequence: CATSREDLSGPQHF.

DNA for the CDR3: TGTGCCAGCAGTACAGGGCCGGGAGCTTTCTTT. Translated, it gives CASSTGPGAFF. J is TRBJ1-1 and V is TRBV2; D is possibly TRBD1 (6 bases). Per the germline V gene, CDR1 is SNHLY and CDR2 is FYNNEI. The CDR3 consists of 11 residues. V was cut by 5 bases and J by 10 bases, with 11 bases left in between.

The chain combines TRBV5-4 with TRBJ1-1, with D hard to call. The V gene's germline CDR1 is SGHNT and CDR2 YYREEE (reference sequence). The CDR3 is 14 residues long. V was pared by 4 bases and J by 1 base, with 11 bases between. CDR3 bases: TGTGCCAGCAGCGGCTGGGGAAAGAACACTGAAGCTTTCTTT. It specifies CASSGWGKNTEAFF.

The rearrangement links TRBV30 to TRBJ1-5, with D unresolved. The V and J ends lost 1 base and 4 bases respectively, with 11 bases between them. Germline values: CDR1 GTSNPN, CDR2 SVGIG (reference sequence). The CDR3 runs 14 residues. Written as DNA, the CDR3 is TGTGCCTGGAGTGGCGGGTTTTGGAATCAGCCCCAGCATTTT. It translates to CAWSGGFWNQPQHF.

The chain links TRBV6-2 or TRBV6-3 to TRBJ1-1, with unresolved D. The V end was cut by 7 bases, the J end by 4 bases, with 16 bases between. The CDR3 totals 14 residues. CDR1 is MNHEY and CDR2 is SVGEGT in the germline V gene. The CDR3 loop reads CASMRPGLGTEAFF. The CDR3 bases are TGTGCCAGCATGCGCCCCGGGTTGGGCACTGAAGCTTTCTTT.